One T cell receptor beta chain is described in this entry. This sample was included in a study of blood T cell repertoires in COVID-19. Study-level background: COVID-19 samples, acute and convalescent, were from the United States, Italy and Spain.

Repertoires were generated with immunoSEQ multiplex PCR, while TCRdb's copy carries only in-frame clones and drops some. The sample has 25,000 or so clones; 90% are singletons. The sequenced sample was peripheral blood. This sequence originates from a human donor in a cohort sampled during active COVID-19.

The DNA of the CDR3 is TGTGCCAGCAGTCCTCTGGACAGCAATGAGCAGTTCTTC. It yields the protein CASSPLDSNEQFF. The chain couples TRBV27 to TRBJ2-1, with a possible D match to TRBD1 (6 bases). The CDR3 loop spans 13 amino acids. Germline assignment: CDR1 MNHEY and CDR2 SMNVEV (reference sequence). Trimming left V 5 bases short and J 6 bases short, with 11 bases between.